This T cell receptor (beta chain) was recovered during a study of blood T cell repertoires in COVID-19. Overall study: Donors in the United States, Italy and Spain gave samples during acute or convalescent COVID-19. PBMCs, B-cell-depleted T cells, or T cells were the source of the cDNA or gDNA that made up the material.

The germline V and J ends were trimmed by 2 bases and 1 base, with 13 bases remaining between them. The CDR3 has 15 residues. Germline V gene data show CDR1 as GTSNPN and CDR2 as SVGIG (reference sequence). The count of this clone is one. Patients from Seattle were sampled longitudinally, starting during active infection. In the original analysis: Cell counts per sample came from amplifying reference gene primers. Using immunoSEQ multiplex PCR, the repertoire was profiled, and TCRdb retains in-frame clones only, with some absent. V, J and clone size derive from that table, while D and trimming were established from the DNA sequence. The table includes 210,000 or so clones, 65% to 85% detected once.

The chain employs TRBV30 and TRBJ2-3, with a weak D call TRBD2 (5 bases). This TCR was sampled from a woman aged 25 to 39 with COVID-19, enrolled during active disease. The specimen was peripheral blood. CDR3 region: CAWSYGGSGTDTQYF. CDR3 in DNA: TGTGCCTGGAGTTATGGTGGTAGCGGCACAGATACGCAGTATTTT.